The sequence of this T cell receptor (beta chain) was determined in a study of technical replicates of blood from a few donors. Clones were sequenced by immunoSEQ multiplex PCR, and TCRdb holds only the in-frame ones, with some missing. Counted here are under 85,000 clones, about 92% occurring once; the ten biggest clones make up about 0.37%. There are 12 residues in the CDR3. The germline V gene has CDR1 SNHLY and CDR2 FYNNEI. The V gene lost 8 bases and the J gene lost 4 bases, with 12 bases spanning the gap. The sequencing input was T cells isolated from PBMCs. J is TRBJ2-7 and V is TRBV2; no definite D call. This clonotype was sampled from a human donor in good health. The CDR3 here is CASLSDLYEQYF. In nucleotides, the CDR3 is TGTGCCAGCCTATCAGACTTGTACGAGCAGTACTTC.